This paragraph covers one TCR beta chain sequence. Using a J-beta primer mix together with a sample-barcoded 5' primer, a second PCR was run for roughly 6 to 11 cycles. TCRdb passed the 5' RACE reads through MiXCR, listing each CDR3 protein once. The table has some 1.4 million distinct CDR3 sequences, roughly 40% seen once. This record comes from a study of blood T cells in healthy people across ages. The length of the CDR3 is 12 residues. The V end lost 6 bases, the J end lost 8 bases, and 11 bases lay between the germline ends. The TCR was taken from a woman aged 18-35 years in good health. Specimen: blood. J is TRBJ2-1 and V is TRBV12-3 or TRBV12-4; D gene ambiguous. The CDR3 region has the DNA TGTGCCAGCAGGTCTAGTCGCGATGAGCAGTTCTTC. It is translated as CASRSSRDEQFF.